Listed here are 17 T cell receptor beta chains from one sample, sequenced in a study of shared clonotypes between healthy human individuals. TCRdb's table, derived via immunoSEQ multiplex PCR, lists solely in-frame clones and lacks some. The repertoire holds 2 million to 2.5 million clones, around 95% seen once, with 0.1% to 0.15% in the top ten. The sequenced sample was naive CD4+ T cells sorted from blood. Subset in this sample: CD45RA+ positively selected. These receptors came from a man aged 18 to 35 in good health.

The CDR3 spells CASSLEGNYEQYF. In DNA, the CDR3 is TGTGCCAGCAGTTTAGAAGGGAACTACGAGCAGTACTTC. The gene calls are TRBV6-5 and TRBJ2-7; no clear D. V lost 4 bases, J lost 3 bases, and 10 bases lay in between. Germline loops: CDR1 MNHEY, CDR2 SVGAGI. The CDR3 is made up of 13 amino acids.

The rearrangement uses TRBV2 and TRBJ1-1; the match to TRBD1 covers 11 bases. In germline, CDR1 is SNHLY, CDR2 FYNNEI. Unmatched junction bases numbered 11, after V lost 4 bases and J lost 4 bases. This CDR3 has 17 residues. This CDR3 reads CASSGPGTGGGGTEAFF. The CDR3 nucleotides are TGTGCCAGCAGTGGGCCCGGGACAGGGGGAGGGGGCACTGAAGCTTTCTTT.

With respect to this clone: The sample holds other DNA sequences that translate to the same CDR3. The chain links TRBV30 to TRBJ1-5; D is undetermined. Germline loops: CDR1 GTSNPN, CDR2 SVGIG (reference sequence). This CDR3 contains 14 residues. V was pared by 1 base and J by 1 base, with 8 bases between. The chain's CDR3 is CAWSAGVSNQPQHF. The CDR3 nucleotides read TGTGCCTGGAGTGCTGGGGTGAGCAATCAGCCCCAGCATTTT.

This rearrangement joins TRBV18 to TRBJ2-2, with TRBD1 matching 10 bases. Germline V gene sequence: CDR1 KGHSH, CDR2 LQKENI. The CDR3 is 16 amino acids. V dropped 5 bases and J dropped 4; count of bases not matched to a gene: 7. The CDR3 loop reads CASSETGTGVTGELFF. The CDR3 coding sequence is TGTGCCAGCTCAGAGACCGGGACAGGGGTCACCGGGGAGCTGTTTTTT.

The CDR3 here is CASSPLGQPYGYTF. The CDR3 nucleotides read TGTGCCAGCAGTCCCTTGGGACAGCCCTATGGCTACACCTTC. V is TRBV28 and J is TRBJ1-2; 7 positions agree with TRBD1. Germline V gene sequence: CDR1 MDHEN, CDR2 SYDVKM. With V trimmed by 5 bases and J by 4 bases, 7 bases remained unmatched. The CDR3 has 14 residues.

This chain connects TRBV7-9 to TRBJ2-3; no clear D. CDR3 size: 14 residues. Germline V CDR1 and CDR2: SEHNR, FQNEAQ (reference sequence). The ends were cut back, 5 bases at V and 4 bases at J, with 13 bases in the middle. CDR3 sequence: CASSQHPLADTQYF. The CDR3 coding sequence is TGTGCCAGCAGCCAACACCCCCTGGCAGATACGCAGTATTTT. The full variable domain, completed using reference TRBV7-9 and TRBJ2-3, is DTGVSQNPRHKITKRGQNVTFRCDPISEHNRLYWYRQTLGQGPEFLTYFQNEAQLEKSRLLSDRFSAERPKGSFSTLEIQRTEQGDSAMYLCASSQHPLADTQYFGPGTRLTVL.

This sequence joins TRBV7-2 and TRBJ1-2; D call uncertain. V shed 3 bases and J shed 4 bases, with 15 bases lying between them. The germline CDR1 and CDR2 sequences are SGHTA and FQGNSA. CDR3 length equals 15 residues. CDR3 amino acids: CASSFAHDLGYGYTF. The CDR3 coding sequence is TGTGCCAGCAGCTTCGCCCACGACCTTGGCTATGGCTACACCTTC. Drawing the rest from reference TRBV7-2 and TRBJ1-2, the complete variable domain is GAGVSQSPSNKVTEKGKDVELRCDPISGHTALYWYRQSLGQGLEFLIYFQGNSAPDKSGLPSDRFSAERTGGSVSTLTIQRTQQEDSAVYLCASSFAHDLGYGYTFGSGTRLTVV.

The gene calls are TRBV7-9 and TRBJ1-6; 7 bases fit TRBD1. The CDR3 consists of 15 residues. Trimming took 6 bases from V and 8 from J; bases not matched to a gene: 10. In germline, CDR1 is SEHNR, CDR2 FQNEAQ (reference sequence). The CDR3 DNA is TGTGCCAGCAGTTCCACAGGGGACGGTTATTCACCCCTCCACTTT. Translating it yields CASSSTGDGYSPLHF.

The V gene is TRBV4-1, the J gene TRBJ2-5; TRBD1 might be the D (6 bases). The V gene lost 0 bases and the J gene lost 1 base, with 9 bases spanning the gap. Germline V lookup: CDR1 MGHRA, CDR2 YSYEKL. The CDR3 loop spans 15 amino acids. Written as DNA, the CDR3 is TGCGCCAGCAGCCAAGAAGACAGGTCCCAAGAGACCCAGTACTTC. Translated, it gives CASSQEDRSQETQYF.

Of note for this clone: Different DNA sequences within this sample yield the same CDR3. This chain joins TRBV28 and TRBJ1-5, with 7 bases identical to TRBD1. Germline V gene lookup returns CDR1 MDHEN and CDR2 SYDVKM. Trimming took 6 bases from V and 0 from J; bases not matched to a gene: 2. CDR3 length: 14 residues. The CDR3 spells CASRQGGSNQPQHF. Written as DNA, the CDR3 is TGTGCCAGCAGGCAGGGGGGTAGCAATCAGCCCCAGCATTTT.

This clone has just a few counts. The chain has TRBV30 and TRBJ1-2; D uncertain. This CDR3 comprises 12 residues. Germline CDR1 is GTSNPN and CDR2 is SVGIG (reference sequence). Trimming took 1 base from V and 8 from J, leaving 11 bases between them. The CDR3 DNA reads TGTGCCTGGAGTGCCACTACAGACGGCTACACCTTC. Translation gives CAWSATTDGYTF.

The CDR3: CASSRGQFTDTQYF. The CDR3 coding sequence is TGTGCCAGCAGCCGTGGACAGTTCACAGATACGCAGTATTTT. The genes are TRBV7-2 and TRBJ2-3; perhaps TRBD1 as D (6 bases). Looked up from germline, CDR1 is SGHTA and CDR2 is FQGNSA. V lost 5 bases and J 2 bases, leaving 11 bases between the germline ends. The CDR3 sequence is 14 residues long.

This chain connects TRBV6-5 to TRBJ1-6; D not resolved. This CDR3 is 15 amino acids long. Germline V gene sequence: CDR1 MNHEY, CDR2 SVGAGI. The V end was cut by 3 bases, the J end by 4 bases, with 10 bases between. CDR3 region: CASSYEVPYNSPLHF. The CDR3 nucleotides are TGTGCCAGCAGTTATGAAGTACCATATAATTCACCCCTCCACTTT.

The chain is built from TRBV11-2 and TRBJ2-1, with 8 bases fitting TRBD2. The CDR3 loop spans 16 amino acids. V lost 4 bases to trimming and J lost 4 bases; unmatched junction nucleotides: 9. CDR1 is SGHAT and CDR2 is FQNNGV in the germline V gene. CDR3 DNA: TGTGCCAGCAGCTCCTTCGCGGGGGGCCCGTACAATGAGCAGTTCTTC. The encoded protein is CASSSFAGGPYNEQFF.

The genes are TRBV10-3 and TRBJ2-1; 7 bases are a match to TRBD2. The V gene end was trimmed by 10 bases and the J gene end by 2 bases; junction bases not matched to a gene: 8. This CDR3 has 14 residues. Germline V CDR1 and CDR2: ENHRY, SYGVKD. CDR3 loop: CATDGGLTYNEQFF. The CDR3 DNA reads TGTGCCACCGACGGGGGGTTGACCTACAATGAGCAGTTCTTC.

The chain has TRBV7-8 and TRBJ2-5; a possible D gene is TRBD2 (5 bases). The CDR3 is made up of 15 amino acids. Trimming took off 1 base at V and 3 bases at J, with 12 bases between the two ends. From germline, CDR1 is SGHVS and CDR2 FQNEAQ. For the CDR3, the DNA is TGTGCCAGCAGCTTAGGAAGCGGTCAGAAAGAGACCCAGTACTTC. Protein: CASSLGSGQKETQYF.

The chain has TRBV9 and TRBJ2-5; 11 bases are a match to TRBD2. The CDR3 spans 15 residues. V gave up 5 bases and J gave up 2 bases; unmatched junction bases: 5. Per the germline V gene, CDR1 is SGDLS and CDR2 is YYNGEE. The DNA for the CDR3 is TGTGCCAGCAGTGGTAGCGGGAGGGTTCAAGAGACCCAGTACTTC. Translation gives CASSGSGRVQETQYF. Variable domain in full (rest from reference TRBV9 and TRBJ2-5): DSGVTQTPKHLITATGQRVTLRCSPRSGDLSVYWYQQSLDQGLQFLIQYYNGEERAKGNILERFSAQQFPDLHSELNLSSLELGDSALYFCASSGSGRVQETQYFGPGTRLLVL.